A selection of T cell receptor beta chains follows, all from one sample in a study of T cell changes during pregnancy in multiple sclerosis. The repertoire was sequenced with immunoSEQ multiplex PCR; TCRdb's copy has only in-frame clones and lacks some. Found here are fewer than 65,000 clones, roughly nine tenths of them singletons; the top ten hold 2% to 2.5%. The sequencing used peripheral blood, collected in the third trimester of pregnancy. These receptors were obtained from a female donor in good health, enrolled as a control in a pregnancy study. Each CDR3 is given with its conserved first and last residue. D genes are given only for firm matches. Not every row has a clone size; where given, it reads once, few, many or a size class.

J | size | V | D | CDR3 | DNA
TRBJ1-5 | - | TRBV5-4 | - | CASSPTQGTQDSNQPQHF | TGTGCCAGCAGCCCGACACAGGGAACCCAAGATAGCAATCAGCCCCAGCATTTT
TRBJ2-5 | - | TRBV11-2 | TRBD1 | CASSSGQGGIETQYF | TGTGCCAGCAGCTCCGGACAGGGGGGGATAGAGACCCAGTACTTC
TRBJ1-4 | - | TRBV5-5 | - | CASSYTTNEKLFF | TGTGCCAGCAGCTACACAACTAATGAAAAACTGTTTTTT
TRBJ2-2 | - | TRBV5-1 | TRBD1 | CASSRDSGTGELFF | TGCGCCAGCAGCCGGGACAGTGGCACCGGGGAGCTGTTTTTT
TRBJ2-2 | few | TRBV19 | - | CAGRTANTGELFF | TGTGCCGGAAGAACAGCGAACACCGGGGAGCTGTTTTTT
TRBJ2-2 | - | TRBV7-8 | - | CASSRQGLGELFF | TGTGCCAGCAGCAGACAGGGACTCGGGGAGCTGTTTTTT
TRBJ1-2 | once | TRBV5-6 | - | CASSNGGDGYTF | TGTGCCAGCAGCAATGGGGGGGATGGCTACACCTTC
TRBJ2-3 | once | TRBV2 | - | CASSEGVDTQYF | TGTGCCAGCAGCGAGGGTGTAGATACGCAGTATTTT
TRBJ1-1 | - | TRBV11-1 | - | CASSWRGPREAFF | TGTGCCAGCAGCTGGAGGGGTCCAAGAGAAGCTTTCTTT
TRBJ2-7 | - | TRBV28 | TRBD2 | CASGRLAGVFEQYF | TGTGCCAGCGGTAGACTAGCGGGAGTGTTTGAGCAGTACTTC
TRBJ2-3 | - | TRBV5-1 | - | CASSLSGLGTDTQYF | TGCGCCAGCAGCTTGTCAGGGTTAGGCACAGATACGCAGTATTTT
TRBJ2-3 | - | TRBV25-1 | TRBD2 | CASSELGLAGETDTQYF | TGTGCCAGCAGTGAGTTAGGACTAGCGGGGGAAACAGATACGCAGTATTTT
TRBJ1-3 | once | TRBV7-9 | TRBD1 | CASSPRTGSSGNTIYF | TGTGCCAGCAGCCCTAGGACAGGAAGCTCTGGAAACACCATATATTTT
TRBJ2-1 | - | TRBV11-2 | TRBD2 | CASSLGASGTNEQFF | TGTGCCAGCAGCCTCGGGGCTAGCGGGACCAATGAGCAGTTCTTC